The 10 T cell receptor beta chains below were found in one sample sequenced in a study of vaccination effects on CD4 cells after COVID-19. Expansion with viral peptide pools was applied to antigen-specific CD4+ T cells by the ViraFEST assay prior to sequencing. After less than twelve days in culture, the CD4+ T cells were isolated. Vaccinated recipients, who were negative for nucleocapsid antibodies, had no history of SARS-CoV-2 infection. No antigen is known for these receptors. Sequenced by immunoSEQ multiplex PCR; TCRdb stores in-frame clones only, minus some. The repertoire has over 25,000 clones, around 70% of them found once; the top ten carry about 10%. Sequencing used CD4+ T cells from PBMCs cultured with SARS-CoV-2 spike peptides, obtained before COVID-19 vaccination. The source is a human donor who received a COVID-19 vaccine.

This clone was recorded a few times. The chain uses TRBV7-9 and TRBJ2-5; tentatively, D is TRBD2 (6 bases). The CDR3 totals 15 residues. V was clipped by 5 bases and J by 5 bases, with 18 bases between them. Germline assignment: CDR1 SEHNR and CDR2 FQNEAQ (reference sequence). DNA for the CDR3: TGTGCCAGCAGCGAGAGCTGGGAGGTCGGGGAGACCCAGTACTTC. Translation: CASSESWEVGETQYF.

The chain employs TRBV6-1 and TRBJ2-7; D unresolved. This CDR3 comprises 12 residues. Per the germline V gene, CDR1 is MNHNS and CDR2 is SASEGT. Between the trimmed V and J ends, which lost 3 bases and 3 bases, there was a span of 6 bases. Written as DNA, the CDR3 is TGTGCCAGCAGTGACCGTCTCTACGAGCAGTACTTC. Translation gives CASSDRLYEQYF.

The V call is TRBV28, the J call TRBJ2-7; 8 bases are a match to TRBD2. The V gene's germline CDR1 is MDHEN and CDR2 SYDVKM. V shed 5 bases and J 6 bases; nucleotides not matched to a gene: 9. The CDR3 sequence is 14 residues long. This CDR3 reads CASSIGTSYGEQYF. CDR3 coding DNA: TGTGCCAGCAGTATCGGGACTAGTTATGGCGAGCAGTACTTC.

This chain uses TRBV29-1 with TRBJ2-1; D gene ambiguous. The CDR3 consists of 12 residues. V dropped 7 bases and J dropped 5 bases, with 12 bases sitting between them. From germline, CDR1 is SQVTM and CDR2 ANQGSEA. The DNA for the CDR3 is TGCAGCGCCGCCCCGACGAACAATGAGCAGTTCTTC. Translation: CSAAPTNNEQFF.

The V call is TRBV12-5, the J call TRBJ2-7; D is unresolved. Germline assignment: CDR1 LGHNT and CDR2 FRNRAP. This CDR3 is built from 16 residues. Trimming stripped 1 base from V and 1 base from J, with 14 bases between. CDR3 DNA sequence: TGTGCTAGTGGTTTGGACCAGCTGCTTTGGTCCTACGAGCAGTACTTC. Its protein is CASGLDQLLWSYEQYF. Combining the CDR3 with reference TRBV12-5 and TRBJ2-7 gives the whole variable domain DARVTQTPRHKVTEMGQEVTMRCQPILGHNTVFWYRQTMMQGLELLAYFRNRAPLDDSGMPKDRFSAEMPDATLATLKIQPSEPRDSAVYFCASGLDQLLWSYEQYFGPGTRLTVT.

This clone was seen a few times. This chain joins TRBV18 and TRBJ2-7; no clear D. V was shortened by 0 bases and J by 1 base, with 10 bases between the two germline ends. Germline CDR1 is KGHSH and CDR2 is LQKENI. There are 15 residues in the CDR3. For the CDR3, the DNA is TGTGCCAGCTCACCACCGTACTCGAGATCCTACGAGCAGTACTTC. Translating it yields CASSPPYSRSYEQYF.

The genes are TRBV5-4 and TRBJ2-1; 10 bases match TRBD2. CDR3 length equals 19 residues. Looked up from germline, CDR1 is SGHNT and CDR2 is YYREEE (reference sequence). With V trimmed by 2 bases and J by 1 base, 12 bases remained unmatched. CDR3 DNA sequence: TGTGCCAGCAGCTTTCGGAGCGGGAGGGCCCAGGGTTCCTACAATGAGCAGTTCTTC. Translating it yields CASSFRSGRAQGSYNEQFF.

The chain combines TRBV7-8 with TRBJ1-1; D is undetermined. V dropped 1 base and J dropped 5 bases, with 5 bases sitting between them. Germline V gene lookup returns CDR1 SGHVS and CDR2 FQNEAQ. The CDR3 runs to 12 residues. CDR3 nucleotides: TGTGCCAGCAGCTTAGGGGAGACTGAAGCTTTCTTT. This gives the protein CASSLGETEAFF.

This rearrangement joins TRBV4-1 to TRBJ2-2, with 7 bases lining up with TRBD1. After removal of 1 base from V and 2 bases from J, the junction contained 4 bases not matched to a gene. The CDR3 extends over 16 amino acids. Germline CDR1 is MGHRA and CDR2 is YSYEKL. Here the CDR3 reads CASSQGQGVNTGELFF. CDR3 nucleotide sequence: TGCGCCAGCAGCCAAGGGCAGGGGGTAAACACCGGGGAGCTGTTTTTT.

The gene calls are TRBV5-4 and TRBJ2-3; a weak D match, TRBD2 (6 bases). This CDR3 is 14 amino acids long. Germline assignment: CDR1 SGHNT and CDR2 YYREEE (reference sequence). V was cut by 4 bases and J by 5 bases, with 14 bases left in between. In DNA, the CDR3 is TGTGCCAGCAGCATGACTAGTATGAGAGATACGCAGTATTTT. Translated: CASSMTSMRDTQYF. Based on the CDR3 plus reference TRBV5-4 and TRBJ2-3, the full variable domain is ETGVTQSPTHLIKTRGQQVTLRCSSQSGHNTVSWYQQALGQGPQFIFQYYREEENGRGNFPPRFSGLQFPNYSSELNVNALELDDSALYLCASSMTSMRDTQYFGPGTRLTVL.